This TCR beta chain was sequenced for a study of shared clonotypes between healthy human individuals. CDR1 is SGHNT, CDR2 YYREEE, per germline (reference sequence). With 4 bases removed from V and 5 bases from J, the gap between germline ends came to 12 bases. This CDR3 has 13 amino acids. Of note for this clone: The sample has other DNA sequences that encode this CDR3 too.

TCRdb's table, derived via immunoSEQ multiplex PCR, lists solely in-frame clones and lacks some. The table lists some 500,000 clones, approximately 80% of them singletons, with around 12% in the top ten. Recent acute infections and vaccinations were absent in the healthy HIV-negative adult donors. Sequenced input: PBMCs. The chain recombines TRBV5-4 with TRBJ1-1; no definite D call. The receptor's source is a woman in her thirties or forties in good health. Some clones in this sample may be carry-over from other donors' samples. Here the CDR3 reads CASSLWVGTEAFF. CDR3 coding DNA: TGTGCCAGCAGCCTGTGGGTTGGGACTGAAGCTTTCTTT.